Shown below are 7 T cell receptor beta chains from a single sample sequenced in a study of T cells after yellow fever vaccination. MiXCR, run by TCRdb on the 5' RACE reads, gives a single entry per CDR3 protein. The sample includes 300,000 to 400,000 distinct CDR3 sequences, roughly 8.7% of them seen just once. The sequenced sample was PBMCs, obtained on the day of the first yellow fever vaccination. The receptors here all came from a man aged 18 to 35 who received the YFV17D yellow fever vaccine.

This clonotype came up many times. The chain links TRBV14 to TRBJ1-1; D not resolved. CDR3 length equals 12 residues. Per germline, CDR1 SGHDN and CDR2 FVKESK. V was pared by 5 bases and J by 5 bases, with 9 bases between. The CDR3 DNA sequence: TGTGCCAGCAGCGAGTCGGGAACTGAAGCTTTCTTT. Protein sequence: CASSESGTEAFF.

This clonotype was seen a few times. CDR3 sequence (DNA): TGTGCCAGCAGTTACGGGAAGAGCTCCTACAATGAGCAGTTCTTC. It specifies CASSYGKSSYNEQFF. The chain couples TRBV12-3 or TRBV12-4 to TRBJ2-1; tentatively, D is TRBD2 (5 bases). This CDR3 contains 15 residues. Trimming cost V 4 bases and J 0 bases, with 10 bases left between them.

This clonotype was counted between two and nine times. CDR3 region: CASSPGTGAYGYTF. CDR3 in DNA: TGTGCCAGCAGTCCCGGGACAGGGGCCTATGGCTACACCTTC. The rearrangement links TRBV12-3 or TRBV12-4 to TRBJ1-2; 10 nucleotides align to TRBD1. The CDR3 is 14 residues long. Losses at the gene ends were 5 bases for V and 4 bases for J; bases not matched to a gene: 4.

Only a few counts were recorded for this clonotype. The chain combines TRBV6-1 with TRBJ2-5; 11 nucleotides agree with TRBD1. This CDR3 is built from 14 residues. CDR1 is MNHNS and CDR2 is SASEGT in the germline V gene. Losses at the gene ends were 7 bases for V and 7 bases for J; bases not matched to a gene: 8. The CDR3 spells CASTGQGAHGTQYF. In DNA form, the CDR3 reads TGTGCCAGCACCGGACAGGGGGCCCATGGGACCCAGTACTTC.

The table lists this clonotype with a few counts. J is TRBJ1-4 and V is TRBV5-1; 7 positions agree with TRBD1. CDR3 length: 14 amino acids. Germline trimming cut 4 bases from V and 8 bases from J; bases unmatched to any gene: 8. Germline-derived CDR1 and CDR2 are SGHRS and YFSETQ. CDR3 bases: TGCGCCAGCAGCCCTACAGGGGTCGGCGAAAAACTGTTTTTT. This gives the protein CASSPTGVGEKLFF.

This clonotype has at least ten counts. The V call is TRBV12-3 or TRBV12-4, the J call TRBJ1-5; the D is unclear. V gave up 1 base and J gave up 3 bases, with 7 bases separating them. This CDR3 region has 14 residues. Here the CDR3 DNA reads TGTGCCAGCAGTTTAGGAGGGATCAATCAGCCCCAGCATTTT. It translates to CASSLGGINQPQHF.

The chain carries TRBV20-1 and TRBJ2-5; 9 nucleotides match TRBD1. This CDR3 spans 12 amino acids. Trimming cost V 8 bases and J 5 bases; bases outside gene matches: 6. Germline CDR1 and CDR2: DFQATT and SNEGSKA (reference sequence). The CDR3 region has the DNA TGCAGTTGTACAGGGGGCGCCGAGACCCAGTACTTC. It codes for CSCTGGAETQYF.